This T cell receptor beta chain was recovered during a study of early T cells in non-severe SARS-CoV-2 infection. Study-level background: Sequencing targeted bulk RNA from unsorted whole blood, leaving chains unpaired. Study observations and caveats: VDJdb matches were skewed toward anti-spike CD8 T cell responses.

CDR1 is KGHDR and CDR2 is SFDVKD in the germline V gene. There are 17 residues in the CDR3. V lost 4 bases and J 0 bases, leaving 12 bases between the germline ends. Unique molecular identifiers were attached to individual cDNA molecules. TCRdb reanalysed the 5' RACE reads using MiXCR and keeps one entry per CDR3 protein. The sample holds 54,000 or so distinct CDR3 sequences, roughly 5.9% seen once. About this clonotype itself: The antigen remains unidentified.

Sequences were obtained from whole blood. The chain links TRBV24-1 to TRBJ2-6; possible D gene TRBD1, 5 bases. The receptor was derived from an adult who was a healthcare worker with PCR-confirmed SARS-CoV-2 infection or an uninfected control (not recorded which). This CDR3 is CATSDPDSFSGANVLTF. CDR3 in DNA: TGTGCCACCAGTGACCCAGACAGTTTCTCTGGGGCCAACGTCCTGACTTTC.